What follows are 18 T cell receptor beta chains derived from one specimen sequenced in a study of CD8+ T cells in alopecia areata. Investigators isolated RNA and reverse transcribed it into cDNA to act as the sequencing template. Profiled with immunoSEQ multiplex PCR; TCRdb holds only in-frame clones, not every one. The sample includes about 42,000 clones, about three fifths seen only once; the top ten take about a fifth. The treatment here: oral pan-JAK inhibitor, 5-10 mg twice daily. The sample here was CD8+ T cells sorted from blood, taken at week 4, from a patient treated with tofacitinib. These receptor sequences come from a human donor with alopecia areata.

The chain joins TRBV9 to TRBJ2-3, with a tentative D call TRBD2 (5 bases). V lost 3 bases, J lost 1 base, and 12 bases lay in between. CDR3 length equals 15 residues. Per germline, CDR1 SGDLS and CDR2 YYNGEE. The CDR3: CASSEEAARTDTQYF. In nucleotides, the CDR3 is TGTGCCAGCAGCGAGGAGGCGGCTCGCACAGATACGCAGTATTTT.

The chain recombines TRBV5-1 with TRBJ2-3; 13 bases fit TRBD2. The CDR3 contains 20 residues. Germline trimming cut 4 bases from V and 0 bases from J; bases unmatched to any gene: 14. CDR1 is SGHRS and CDR2 is YFSETQ in the germline V gene. CDR3 DNA: TGCGCCAGCAGCCTACCCATCACCGGGACTAGCGGGGCAAGCACAGATACGCAGTATTTT. It codes for CASSLPITGTSGASTDTQYF. Supplemented by reference TRBV5-1 and TRBJ2-3, the full variable domain reads KAGVTQTPRYLIKTRGQQVTLSCSPISGHRSVSWYQQTPGQGLQFLFEYFSETQRNKGNFPGRFSGRQFSNSRSEMNVSTLELGDSALYLCASSLPITGTSGASTDTQYFGPGTRLTVL.

CDR3 DNA: TGTGCCAGCAGCTTAGTGGGTCTAGCGGAGGTCACAGATACGCAGTATTTT. Protein: CASSLVGLAEVTDTQYF. The chain joins TRBV13 to TRBJ2-3; 7 nucleotides agree with TRBD2. The CDR3 has 17 residues. The ends lost 1 base at V and 2 bases at J; junction bases unmatched: 9. The germline V gene encodes CDR1 PRHDT and CDR2 FYEKMQ (reference sequence).

The rearrangement joins TRBV9 to TRBJ1-2; D not certain. V dropped 3 bases and J dropped 5 bases, with 11 bases sitting between them. The CDR3 is made up of 13 amino acids. Per germline, CDR1 SGDLS and CDR2 YYNGEE. The CDR3 DNA sequence: TGTGCCAGCAGCGCCGAGAGTAGATATGGCTACACCTTC. Its translation: CASSAESRYGYTF.

This clone appeared a few times. The V gene is TRBV29-1, the J gene TRBJ2-7; no firm D call. Germline CDR1 SQVTM, CDR2 ANQGSEA. There are 12 residues in the CDR3. Trimming left V 0 bases short and J 2 bases short, with 5 bases between. CDR3 nucleotide sequence: TGCAGCGTTGAAGATGAGACCTACGAGCAGTACTTC. Translation: CSVEDETYEQYF.

This clone showed up just a few times. J is TRBJ2-3 and V is TRBV7-7; TRBD2 aligns across 11 bases. CDR1 SSHAT and CDR2 FNYEAQ come from the germline V gene (reference sequence). This CDR3 comprises 16 residues. Losses at the gene ends were 1 base for V and 9 bases for J; bases not matched to a gene: 9. CDR3 DNA sequence: TGTGCCAGCAGCTTAGACCCTAGCGGGGGGAGTGACACGCAGTATTTT. The encoded protein is CASSLDPSGGSDTQYF.

The chain carries TRBV29-1 and TRBJ1-1; D call uncertain. The CDR3 is 12 residues long. Germline V CDR1 and CDR2: SQVTM, ANQGSEA. Trimming pared 4 bases from V and 1 base from J, leaving 7 bases between. The CDR3 is CSVVSGNTEAFF. DNA for the CDR3: TGCAGCGTTGTCTCGGGGAACACTGAAGCTTTCTTT.

This clone turned up a few times. The chain recombines TRBV10-3 with TRBJ2-1; D is undetermined. This CDR3 comprises 11 residues. Trimming removed 6 bases from V and 7 bases from J, with 7 bases in between. In germline, CDR1 is ENHRY, CDR2 SYGVKD. CDR3 sequence reads: CAIRAKNEQFF. DNA for the CDR3: TGTGCCATCAGGGCGAAAAATGAGCAGTTCTTC.

The V gene is TRBV5-4, the J gene TRBJ1-6, with D uncertain. V lost 0 bases and J lost 0, with 7 bases in between. Germline CDR1 is SGHNT and CDR2 is YYREEE (reference sequence). This CDR3 is 16 amino acids long. The CDR3 DNA reads as TGTGCCAGCAGCTTGGGGATGAGCTCCTATAATTCACCCCTCCACTTT. Translated: CASSLGMSSYNSPLHF. The variable domain in full, with the rest retrieved from reference TRBV5-4 and TRBJ1-6, is ETGVTQSPTHLIKTRGQQVTLRCSSQSGHNTVSWYQQALGQGPQFIFQYYREEENGRGNFPPRFSGLQFPNYSSELNVNALELDDSALYLCASSLGMSSYNSPLHFGNGTRLTVT.

This clone was seen only a few times. The chain recombines TRBV10-3 with TRBJ2-5; 11 bases are shared with TRBD2. Per the germline V gene, CDR1 is ENHRY and CDR2 is SYGVKD. V trimming: 3 bases; J trimming: 5 bases; junction bases outside the gene matches: 5. CDR3 length: 15 residues. The DNA for the CDR3 is TGTGCCATCAGTGACACGACTAGCGGGGTCGAGACCCAGTACTTC. It is translated as CAISDTTSGVETQYF.

This clone was counted once. The gene calls are TRBV29-1 and TRBJ2-1; no definite D call. Germline V gives CDR1 SQVTM, CDR2 ANQGSEA. The CDR3 covers 11 residues. The V gene lost 6 bases and the J gene lost 5 bases, with 8 bases spanning the gap. The CDR3 DNA reads as TGCAGCGTGCACAGAAACAATGAGCAGTTCTTC. It codes for CSVHRNNEQFF.

A few counts support this clone. The J gene is TRBJ2-6, the V gene TRBV6-5; D is uncertain. V was shortened by 6 bases and J by 2 bases, with 5 bases between the two germline ends. The length of the CDR3 is 13 residues. CDR1 and CDR2 (germline): MNHEY, SVGAGI. CDR3 in DNA: TGTGCCAGCAGCCCAACTGGGGCCAACGTCCTGACTTTC. As protein: CASSPTGANVLTF.

This clone was recorded at least ten times. This sequence joins TRBV6-1 and TRBJ1-2; D is uncertain. This CDR3 has 12 amino acids. The germline V gene has CDR1 MNHNS and CDR2 SASEGT. V was clipped by 6 bases and J by 2 bases, with 7 bases between them. The CDR3 is CASRGRNYGYTF. Here the CDR3 DNA reads TGTGCCAGCAGGGGCAGAAACTATGGCTACACCTTC.

This sequence joins TRBV6-1 and TRBJ2-5; 14 bases map to TRBD2. Germline CDR1 and CDR2: MNHNS and SASEGT. The CDR3 runs 16 residues. V lost 3 bases, J lost 3 bases, and 3 bases stayed unmatched. CDR3 protein: CASSEQGLAGEETQYF. CDR3 nucleotide sequence: TGTGCCAGCAGTGAGCAGGGACTAGCGGGGGAAGAGACCCAGTACTTC.

This clone has a single count. The gene calls are TRBV15 and TRBJ2-1, with 7 bases that match TRBD1. From germline, CDR1 is LNHNV and CDR2 YYDKDF (reference sequence). Losses at the gene ends were 5 bases for V and 8 bases for J; bases not matched to a gene: 12. The CDR3 consists of 15 residues. Here the CDR3 DNA reads TGTGCCACCAGCGGTATGGACAGGCCAACGGATGAGCAGTTCTTC. Translating it yields CATSGMDRPTDEQFF.

This chain connects TRBV27 to TRBJ1-2; weak D call: TRBD1 (5 bases). The germline gives CDR1 MNHEY, CDR2 SMNVEV (reference sequence). The CDR3 runs 13 residues. Trimming removed 0 bases from V and 7 bases from J, with 9 bases in between. DNA of the CDR3: TGTGCCAGCAGTTTATCAGGGGAGCGTGGCTACACCTTC. This sequence encodes CASSLSGERGYTF.

The chain links TRBV5-4 to TRBJ1-1; the D is unclear. Per the germline V gene, CDR1 is SGHNT and CDR2 is YYREEE (reference sequence). CDR3 size: 13 residues. Trimming removed 0 bases from V and 1 base from J, with 4 bases in between. The CDR3 bases are TGTGCCAGCAGCTTGGGGGAGAACACTGAAGCTTTCTTT. Its translation is CASSLGENTEAFF.

The chain carries TRBV6-5 and TRBJ2-1; D unresolved. This CDR3 has 13 amino acids. V shed 5 bases and J shed 5 bases, with 10 bases lying between them. The germline V gene encodes CDR1 MNHEY and CDR2 SVGAGI. The CDR3 loop reads CASSLGPNNEQFF. CDR3 coding DNA: TGTGCCAGCAGTCTTGGACCAAACAATGAGCAGTTCTTC.